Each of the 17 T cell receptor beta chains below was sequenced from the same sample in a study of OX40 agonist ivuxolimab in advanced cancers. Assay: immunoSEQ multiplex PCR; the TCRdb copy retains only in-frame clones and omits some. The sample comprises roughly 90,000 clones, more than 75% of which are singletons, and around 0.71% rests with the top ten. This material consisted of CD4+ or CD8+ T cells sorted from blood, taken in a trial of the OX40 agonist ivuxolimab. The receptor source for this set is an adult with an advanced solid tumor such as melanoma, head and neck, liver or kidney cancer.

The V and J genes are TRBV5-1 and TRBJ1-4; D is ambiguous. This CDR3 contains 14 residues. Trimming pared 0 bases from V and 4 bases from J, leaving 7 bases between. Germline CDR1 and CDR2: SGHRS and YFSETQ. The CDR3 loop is CASSLDTYNEKLFF. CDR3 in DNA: TGCGCCAGCAGCTTGGACACCTATAATGAAAAACTGTTTTTT.

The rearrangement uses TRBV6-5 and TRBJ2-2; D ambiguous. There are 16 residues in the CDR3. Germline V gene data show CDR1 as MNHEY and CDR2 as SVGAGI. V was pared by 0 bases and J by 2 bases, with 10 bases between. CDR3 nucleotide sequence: TGTGCCAGCAGTTACTCGGTCCAGCCCAACACCGGGGAGCTGTTTTTT. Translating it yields CASSYSVQPNTGELFF.

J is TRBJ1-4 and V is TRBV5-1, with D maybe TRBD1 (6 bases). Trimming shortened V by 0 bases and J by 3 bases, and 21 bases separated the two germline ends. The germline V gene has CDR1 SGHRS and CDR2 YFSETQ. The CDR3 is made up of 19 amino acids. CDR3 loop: CASSLADGGDQNSNEKLFF. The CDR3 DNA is TGCGCCAGCAGCTTGGCCGACGGGGGCGATCAAAATTCTAATGAAAAACTGTTTTTT.

DNA for the CDR3: TGTGCCAGCAGTGAGTTAGCGCGTAACACCGGGGAGCTGTTTTTT. This codes for CASSELARNTGELFF. The chain is built from TRBV2 and TRBJ2-2; tentative D call: TRBD2 (5 bases). V was shortened by 3 bases and J by 2 bases, with 10 bases between the two germline ends. CDR3 length: 15 residues. Looked up from germline, CDR1 is SNHLY and CDR2 is FYNNEI.

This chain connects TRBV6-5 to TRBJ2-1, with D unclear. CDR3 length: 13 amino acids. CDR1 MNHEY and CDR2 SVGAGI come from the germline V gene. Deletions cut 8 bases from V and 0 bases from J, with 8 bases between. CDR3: CASQGFSYNEQFF. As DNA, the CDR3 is TGTGCCAGCCAAGGTTTCTCCTACAATGAGCAGTTCTTC.

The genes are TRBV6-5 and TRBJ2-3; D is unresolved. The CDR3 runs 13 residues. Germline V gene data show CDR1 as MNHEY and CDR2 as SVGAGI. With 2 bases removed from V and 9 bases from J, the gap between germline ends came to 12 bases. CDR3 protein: CASSYGPGGTQYF. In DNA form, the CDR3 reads TGTGCCAGCAGTTACGGCCCCGGCGGCACGCAGTATTTT.

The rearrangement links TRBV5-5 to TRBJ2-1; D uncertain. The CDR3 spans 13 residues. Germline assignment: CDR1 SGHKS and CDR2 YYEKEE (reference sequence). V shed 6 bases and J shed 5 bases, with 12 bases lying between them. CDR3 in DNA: TGTGCCAGCACCTTAGCCCCCCACAATGAGCAGTTCTTC. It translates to CASTLAPHNEQFF.

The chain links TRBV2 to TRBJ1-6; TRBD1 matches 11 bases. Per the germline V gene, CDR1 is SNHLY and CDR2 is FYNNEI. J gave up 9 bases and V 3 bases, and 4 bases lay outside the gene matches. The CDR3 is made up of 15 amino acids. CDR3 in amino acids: CASSEGGQGGSPLHF. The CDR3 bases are TGTGCCAGCAGTGAGGGGGGACAGGGGGGTTCACCCCTCCACTTT.

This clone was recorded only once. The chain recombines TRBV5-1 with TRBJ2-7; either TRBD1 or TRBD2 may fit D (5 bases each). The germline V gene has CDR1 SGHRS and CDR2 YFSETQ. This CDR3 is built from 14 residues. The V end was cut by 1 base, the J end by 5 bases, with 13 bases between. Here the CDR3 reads CASSLTWGSDEQYF. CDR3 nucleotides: TGCGCCAGCAGCTTGACCTGGGGGAGCGACGAGCAGTACTTC.

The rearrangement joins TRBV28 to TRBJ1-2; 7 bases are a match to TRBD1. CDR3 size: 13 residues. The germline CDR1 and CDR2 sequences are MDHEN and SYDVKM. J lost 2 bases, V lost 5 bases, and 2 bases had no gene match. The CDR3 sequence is CASSMTGNYGYTF. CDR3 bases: TGTGCCAGCAGTATGACAGGGAACTATGGCTACACCTTC.

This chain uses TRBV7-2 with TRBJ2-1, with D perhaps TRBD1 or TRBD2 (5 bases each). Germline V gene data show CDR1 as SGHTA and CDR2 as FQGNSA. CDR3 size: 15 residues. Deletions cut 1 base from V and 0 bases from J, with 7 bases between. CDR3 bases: TGTGCCAGCAGCTTAGGTGGGGGCTCCTACAATGAGCAGTTCTTC. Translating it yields CASSLGGGSYNEQFF.

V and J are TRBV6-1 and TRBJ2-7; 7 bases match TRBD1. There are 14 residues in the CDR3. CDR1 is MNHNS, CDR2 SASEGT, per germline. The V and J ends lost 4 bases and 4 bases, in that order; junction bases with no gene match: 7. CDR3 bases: TGTGCCAGCAGTGGGAGACAGGGAATTTACGAGCAGTACTTC. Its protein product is CASSGRQGIYEQYF.

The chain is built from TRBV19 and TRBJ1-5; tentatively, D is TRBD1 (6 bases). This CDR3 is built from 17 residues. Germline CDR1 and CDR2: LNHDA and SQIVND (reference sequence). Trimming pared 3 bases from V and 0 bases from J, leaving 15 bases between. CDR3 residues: CASSIGTNTLSNQPQHF. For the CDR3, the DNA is TGTGCCAGTAGTATTGGGACAAATACTCTTAGCAATCAGCCCCAGCATTTT.

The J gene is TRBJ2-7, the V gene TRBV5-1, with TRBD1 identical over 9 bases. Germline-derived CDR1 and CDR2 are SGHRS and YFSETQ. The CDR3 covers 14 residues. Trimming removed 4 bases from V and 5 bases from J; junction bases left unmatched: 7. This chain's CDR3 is CASSRTGEGHEQYF. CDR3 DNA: TGCGCCAGCAGCCGGACAGGGGAAGGCCACGAGCAGTACTTC.

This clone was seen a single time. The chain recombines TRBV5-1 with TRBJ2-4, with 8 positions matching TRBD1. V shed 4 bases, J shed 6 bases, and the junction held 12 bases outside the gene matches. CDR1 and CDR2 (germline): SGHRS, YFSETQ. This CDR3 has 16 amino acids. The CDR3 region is CASSPGSGGRVNIQYF. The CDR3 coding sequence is TGCGCCAGCAGCCCTGGGTCAGGGGGCAGGGTAAACATTCAGTACTTC.

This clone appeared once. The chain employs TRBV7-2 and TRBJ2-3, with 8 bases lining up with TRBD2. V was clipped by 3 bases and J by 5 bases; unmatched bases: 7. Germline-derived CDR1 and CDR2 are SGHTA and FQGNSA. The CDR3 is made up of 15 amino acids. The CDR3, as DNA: TGTGCCAGCAGCTTGGTCGGGGGGGCCTTAGATACGCAGTATTTT. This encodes CASSLVGGALDTQYF.

CDR3 DNA sequence: TGCGCCAGCAGCCTGATGTTGAACACTGAAGCTTTCTTT. It is translated as CASSLMLNTEAFF. V usage is TRBV5-1 and J usage is TRBJ1-1; D is undetermined. Germline loops: CDR1 SGHRS, CDR2 YFSETQ. The CDR3 loop spans 13 amino acids. With 4 bases removed from V and 0 bases from J, the gap between germline ends came to 7 bases.